These 3 T cell receptor beta chains were sequenced from one sample in a study of cytomegalovirus exposure and HLA in healthy donors. Assay: immunoSEQ multiplex PCR; the TCRdb copy retains only in-frame clones and omits some. The sample carries fewer than 120,000 clones, approximately 90% recorded once. The sequenced sample consisted of PBMCs. These receptors all stem from a young woman in good health and CMV-seronegative.

The genes are TRBV7-2 and TRBJ1-1, with D unclear. The CDR3 is 15 amino acids. Germline loops: CDR1 SGHTA, CDR2 FQGNSA. Trimming stripped 6 bases from V and 2 bases from J, with 16 bases between. Here the CDR3 reads CASSPNFLPNTEAFF. DNA of the CDR3: TGTGCCAGCAGTCCGAACTTCCTCCCTAACACTGAAGCTTTCTTT.

This chain connects TRBV6-1 to TRBJ2-5; 8 nucleotides agree with TRBD1. This CDR3 spans 13 amino acids. CDR1 and CDR2 from the germline V gene are MNHNS and SASEGT. Trimming cost V 10 bases and J 4 bases; bases outside gene matches: 8. The CDR3 protein is CATILDRGETQYF. In nucleotides, the CDR3 is TGTGCCACAATTCTAGACAGGGGAGAGACCCAGTACTTC.

The V call is TRBV5-4, the J call TRBJ1-6, with 7 nucleotides matching TRBD1. V gave up 5 bases and J gave up 9 bases; unmatched junction bases: 2. Germline V gives CDR1 SGHNT, CDR2 YYREEE (reference sequence). The CDR3 length is 12 residues. The CDR3 is CASRGGTSPLHF. CDR3 nucleotides: TGTGCCAGCAGAGGGGGCACTTCACCCCTCCACTTT.